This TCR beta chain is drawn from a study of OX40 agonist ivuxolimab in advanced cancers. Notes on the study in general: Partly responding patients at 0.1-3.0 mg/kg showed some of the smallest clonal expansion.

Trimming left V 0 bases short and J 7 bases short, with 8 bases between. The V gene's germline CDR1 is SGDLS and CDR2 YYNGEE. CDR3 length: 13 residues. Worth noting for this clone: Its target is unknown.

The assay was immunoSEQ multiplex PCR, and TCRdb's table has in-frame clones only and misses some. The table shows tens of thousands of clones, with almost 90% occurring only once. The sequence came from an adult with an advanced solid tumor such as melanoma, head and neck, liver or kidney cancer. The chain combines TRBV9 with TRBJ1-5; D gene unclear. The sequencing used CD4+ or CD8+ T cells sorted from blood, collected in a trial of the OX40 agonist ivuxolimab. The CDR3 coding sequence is TGTGCCAGCAGCGTAGGCCCCGGACAGCCCCAGCATTTT. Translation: CASSVGPGQPQHF.